This T cell receptor beta chain is drawn from a study of blood T cells in healthy people across ages (dated by TCRdb to about 2015). Turning to the overall study: Template switching captured roughly one uniquely barcoded TCR beta cDNA molecule per two T cells in model experiments. Age-related changes in TCR beta repertoire diversity were measured in the study by deep sequencing normalized with unique cDNA molecular identifiers. The donors were divided into four age groups: young (average roughly 17 years), middle-aged (approximately 41), aged (roughly 60) and long-lived (about 90). Donors of different ages were randomly distributed across sequencing lanes to avoid experimental bias. The study analyzed two additional independent replicas of 1 million unique cDNA reads from the same blood draw for two donors, one aged 18 to 29 and one aged 80 or older. Study-level results and caveats: Observed TCR beta diversity per million T cells fell roughly linearly with age, and a significant reduction was already apparent by age around 44. Estimates of total diversity based on one million sequenced T cells were regarded as lower bounds and as underestimates. Compared with the aged group, the long-lived group had more naive CD4+ T cells, fewer expanded clones and increased TCR diversity, suggesting age selection. Because profiling used bulk unsorted PBMCs, naive and antigen-experienced compartments could not be compared conclusively. The percentage of naive T cells measured by flow cytometry correlated strongly with observed TCR beta diversity. Because the CMV infection status of the donors was unknown, age-related changes in expanded clonotypes may potentially have been confounded.

CDR1 LNHDA and CDR2 SQIVND are derived from the germline V gene (reference sequence). From the cysteine up to the phenylalanine, the CDR3 has a length of 14 residues. Only the CDR3 portion is preserved as DNA: 42 bases, with reading frame beginning at the first base. The germline V and J ends show losses of 8 bases and 0 bases respectively, and no gene match explains 7 bases of the junction. Turning to this clonotype: Its antigen target is currently unknown. No base-level quality is on record; no much larger clone is a single base apart.

Donors were 35 to 40 systemically healthy Caucasian individuals from Russia aged about 6 to 100 years. Each donor gave ten milliliters of peripheral blood, collected into EDTA-treated Vacutainer tubes. PBMCs were isolated by Ficoll-Paque density-gradient centrifugation, with at least 6.5 million obtained per sample. Total RNA was extracted from PBMCs with Trizol reagent, with at least 6 micrograms obtained per sample. For every donor, flow cytometry on a PBMC aliquot measured the percentage of naive CD45RAhigh/CD27high T cells. The method behind the library was 5' RACE. A second PCR of about 6 to 11 cycles was run with a J-beta primer mix and a sample-barcoded 5' primer. Each TCR beta cDNA molecule received a unique molecular identifier from a template-switch 5' adaptor carrying 12 random nucleotides. Each sample yielded at least 2.5 million CDR3-containing paired-end reads. The Mint cDNA synthesis kit, primed by a TRBC-specific oligonucleotide, was used to synthesize first-strand cDNA from all RNA. Following uracil-DNA glycosylase treatment, all cDNA underwent a first 18-cycle PCR with the universal primers M1SS and BC2_uni_R. In the authors' own workflow: Normalization of each sample was performed by random selection of 1 million high-quality reads, each carrying a distinct molecular identifier. Reads sharing molecular identifiers were discarded rather than binned into consensus sequences. MiTCR, run with a Q25 quality threshold and the strictest error-elimination algorithm, handled CDR3 identification, clonotype clustering and error correction. A nonparametric unseen species model with Euler transformation was used to estimate lower-bound total TCR beta diversity. TCRdb trimmed the raw reads at Q25, called clones with MiXCR and kept productive beta chains. When rows share a CDR3 protein, they turn into one entry using the most common DNA and genes. In this record, the V and J calls reflect TCRdb's handling and not the investigators' own analysis. Here the sample has 1.8 million or so distinct CDR3 sequences; about 39% occur a single time. More than 20% of the sample rests with the top ten.

The receptor was derived from a human donor in good health. Sequencing was done on a sample of blood. The chain is assembled from TRBV19 and TRBJ2-7, and TRBD1 aligns with 7 junction nucleotides. The CDR3 sequence is CASAGTVNSYEQYF. The DNA is TGTGCCAGTGCCGGGACAGTTAACTCCTACGAGCAGTACTTC.